This TCR beta chain was identified in a study of OX40 agonist ivuxolimab in advanced cancers. Study summary: All patients had ivuxolimab intravenously every 2 weeks at 0.01 to 10 mg/kg. Partial responses occurred in three patients (one hepatocellular carcinoma, two cutaneous melanoma). General study points: Relative to CD4+, CD8+ T cells held more expanded clones on average.

Concerning this clone itself: Its matching antigen is unknown.

Looked up from germline, CDR1 is WNHNN and CDR2 is SYGVQD (reference sequence). The ends were cut back, 9 bases at V and 1 base at J, with 21 bases in the middle. The CDR3 is made up of 16 amino acids. Method: immunoSEQ multiplex PCR; TCRdb's copy keeps in-frame clones and lacks some. The sample lists some 91,000 clones, about 89% occurring once. This clonotype was sampled from an adult with an advanced solid tumor such as melanoma, head and neck, liver or kidney cancer. Sequenced material: CD4+ or CD8+ T cells sorted from blood, taken in a trial of the OX40 agonist ivuxolimab. The chain employs TRBV10-1 and TRBJ1-1, with a possible D match to TRBD1 (5 bases). The DNA of the CDR3 is TGCGCCAGGGGGGAGGAGACAAACTGGGCGAACACTGAAGCTTTCTTT. Its translation: CARGEETNWANTEAFF.